The 9 T cell receptor beta chains below come from one sample, sequenced in a study of blood T cell repertoires in COVID-19. Some clones are missing from TCRdb's copy, which holds only in-frame ones; the method was immunoSEQ multiplex PCR. The table includes about 110,000 clones, 83% detected once. The specimen sequenced was peripheral blood. The receptors here all came from a woman aged 60-70 years with acute or convalescent COVID-19.

The CDR3 DNA reads TGTGCCAGCTCACCCTCGGGGAGAGGTACAGGGGGCTACACCTTC. Its protein product is CASSPSGRGTGGYTF. The chain combines TRBV18 with TRBJ1-2; D is perhaps TRBD1 (6 bases). The V end lost 3 bases, the J end lost 8 bases, and 19 bases lay between the germline ends. The CDR3 has 15 residues. In germline, CDR1 is KGHSH, CDR2 LQKENI.

V gene TRBV27 combines with J gene TRBJ1-2; TRBD1 is a possible D gene (5 bases). There are 13 residues in the CDR3. With 2 bases removed from V and 5 bases from J, the gap between germline ends came to 9 bases. CDR1 and CDR2 from the germline V gene are MNHEY and SMNVEV (reference sequence). CDR3 DNA sequence: TGTGCCAGCAGTTTAAACGGGGGGTATGGCTACACCTTC. Translation gives CASSLNGGYGYTF.

The CDR3 spells CASSVGQGGRGEQYF. CDR3 bases: TGCGCCAGCAGTGTGGGACAGGGGGGCCGCGGCGAGCAGTACTTC. This sequence joins TRBV10-1 and TRBJ2-7, with 11 bases fitting TRBD1. Germline-derived CDR1 and CDR2 are WNHNN and SYGVQD (reference sequence). The CDR3 has 15 amino acids. Trimming removed 4 bases from V and 6 bases from J; junction bases left unmatched: 8.

The gene calls are TRBV24-1 and TRBJ2-5; perhaps TRBD1 as D (6 bases). The CDR3 has 12 residues. Trimming took off 6 bases at V and 5 bases at J, with 9 bases between the two ends. Germline CDR1 is KGHDR and CDR2 is SFDVKD. The CDR3 nucleotides are TGTGCCACCAGTCTAAGGGGGGAGACCCAGTACTTC. This encodes CATSLRGETQYF.

This clone was picked up one time. This sequence joins TRBV29-1 and TRBJ2-5; 14 bases line up with TRBD2. The trim removed 4 bases at V and 5 bases at J, leaving 12 bases unmatched. This CDR3 is built from 17 residues. Germline CDR1 is SQVTM and CDR2 is ANQGSEA. In DNA, the CDR3 is TGCAGCGTTGGGGGACTAGCGGGAGTCCTTAGGGACGAGACCCAGTACTTC. Amino acids: CSVGGLAGVLRDETQYF.

This clone was seen only once. This rearrangement joins TRBV7-2 to TRBJ1-6; perhaps TRBD1 as D (5 bases). CDR1 and CDR2 from the germline V gene are SGHTA and FQGNSA. Trimming removed 5 bases from V and 11 bases from J, with 22 bases in between. The CDR3 extends over 16 amino acids. The DNA of the CDR3 is TGTGCCAGCAGCCTCGGGGGGGGGAGTTTTGAGACACCCCTCCACTTT. Its translation is CASSLGGGSFETPLHF.

This clone has a handful of counts. The CDR3 sequence is CASNPTPGQGKGETQYF. The CDR3 nucleotides are TGTGCCAGTAATCCGACTCCGGGACAGGGGAAGGGAGAGACCCAGTACTTC. The chain has TRBV19 and TRBJ2-5; 10 bases match TRBD1. CDR1 and CDR2 from the germline V gene are LNHDA and SQIVND (reference sequence). The CDR3 is 17 residues long. V was clipped by 7 bases and J by 4 bases; unmatched bases: 15.

This chain uses TRBV7-9 with TRBJ2-5; 9 bases fit TRBD1. CDR3 length: 16 residues. Germline V gene data show CDR1 as SEHNR and CDR2 as FQNEAQ (reference sequence). The V segment lost 5 bases and the J segment 2 bases; nucleotides outside the gene matches: 9. The CDR3 coding sequence is TGTGCCAGCAGCCCGGGACAGGGAAGGGGACAAGAGACCCAGTACTTC. Amino acids: CASSPGQGRGQETQYF.

The chain joins TRBV12-3 or TRBV12-4 to TRBJ1-2; 7 positions agree with TRBD1. V was pared by 6 bases and J by 7 bases, with 8 bases of the junction left unmatched. The length of the CDR3 is 13 residues. CDR3 loop: CASSFDRAFGYTF. The CDR3 DNA sequence: TGTGCCAGCAGCTTCGACAGGGCTTTTGGCTACACCTTC.